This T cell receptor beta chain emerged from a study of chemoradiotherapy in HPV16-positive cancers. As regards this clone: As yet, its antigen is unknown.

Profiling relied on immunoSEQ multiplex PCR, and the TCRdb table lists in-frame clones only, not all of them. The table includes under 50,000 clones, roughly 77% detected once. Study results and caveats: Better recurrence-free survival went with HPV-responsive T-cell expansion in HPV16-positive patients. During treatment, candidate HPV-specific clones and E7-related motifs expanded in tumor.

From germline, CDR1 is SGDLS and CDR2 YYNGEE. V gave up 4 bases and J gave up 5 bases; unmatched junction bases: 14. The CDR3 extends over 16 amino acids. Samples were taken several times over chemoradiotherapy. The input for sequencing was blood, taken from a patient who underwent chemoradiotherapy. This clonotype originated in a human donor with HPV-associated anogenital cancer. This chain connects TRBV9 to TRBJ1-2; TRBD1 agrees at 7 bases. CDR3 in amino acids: CASSPTFAGGGYGYTF. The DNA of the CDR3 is TGTGCCAGCAGCCCTACATTTGCAGGGGGTGGATATGGCTACACCTTC.